Listed here are 9 T cell receptor beta chains from one sample, sequenced in a study of technical replicates of blood from several donors. This table comes from immunoSEQ multiplex PCR, and its TCRdb copy is limited to in-frame clones, with some not included. The sample has some 70,000 clones; about nine tenths are singletons. Sequencing was carried out using T cells isolated from PBMCs. Every receptor here comes from a human donor in good health.

V and J are TRBV18 and TRBJ2-5, with D possibly being TRBD2 (6 bases). The germline V gene has CDR1 KGHSH and CDR2 LQKENI. The CDR3 covers 15 residues. V lost 3 bases and J lost 4, with 15 bases in between. CDR3 bases: TGTGCCAGCTCACCGCTTCGCCCGGAGGGAGAGACCCAGTACTTC. It codes for CASSPLRPEGETQYF.

The V call is TRBV5-5, the J call TRBJ1-4; a weak D match, TRBD1 (5 bases). The CDR3 contains 13 residues. Germline values: CDR1 SGHKS, CDR2 YYEKEE (reference sequence). V was cut by 0 bases and J by 8 bases, with 8 bases left in between. The DNA of the CDR3 is TGTGCCAGCAGCTTGGGGACACTGGAAAAACTGTTTTTT. This codes for CASSLGTLEKLFF.

The chain employs TRBV4-1 and TRBJ1-5, with 7 bases that match TRBD1. J lost 6 bases, V lost 0 bases, and 5 bases had no gene match. CDR3 size: 15 residues. CDR1 is MGHRA and CDR2 is YSYEKL in the germline V gene. The CDR3 loop reads CASSQEGGSFQPQHF. The CDR3 bases are TGCGCCAGCAGCCAAGAAGGGGGCAGTTTTCAGCCCCAGCATTTT.

V gene TRBV27 combines with J gene TRBJ1-3, with 9 bases identical to TRBD1. The CDR3 consists of 15 residues. Trimming at V came to 9 bases and at J to 4 bases, leaving 10 bases not matched to a gene. Looked up from germline, CDR1 is MNHEY and CDR2 is SMNVEV (reference sequence). CDR3 protein: CARKEQGARGNTIYF. DNA of the CDR3: TGTGCCAGGAAAGAACAGGGGGCGAGAGGAAACACCATATATTTT.

This sequence joins TRBV18 and TRBJ2-7; 7 nucleotides line up with TRBD2. The CDR3 is 14 residues long. Germline assignment: CDR1 KGHSH and CDR2 LQKENI. The J segment lost 7 bases and the V segment lost 3 bases, leaving 9 bases of the junction unmatched. CDR3 in DNA: TGTGCCAGCTCACCTTCCGGGACTACCGGAGAGCAGTACTTC. Its protein product is CASSPSGTTGEQYF.

This rearrangement joins TRBV9 to TRBJ2-7; 7 bases map to TRBD2. Germline-derived CDR1 and CDR2 are SGDLS and YYNGEE. The CDR3 contains 14 residues. J was trimmed by 0 bases and V by 4 bases; bases with no gene match: 4. CDR3 amino acids: CASSPSGNSYEQYF. For the CDR3, the DNA is TGTGCCAGCAGCCCTAGCGGAAACTCCTACGAGCAGTACTTC.

This chain uses TRBV4-2 with TRBJ2-6; D not certain. From germline, CDR1 is LGHNA and CDR2 YNFKEQ. V shed 0 bases and J shed 0 bases, with 6 bases lying between them. The CDR3 runs to 16 residues. CDR3 region: CASSQDSLSGANVLTF. The CDR3 region has the DNA TGTGCCAGCAGCCAAGATTCACTCTCTGGGGCCAACGTCCTGACTTTC.

The chain uses TRBV9 and TRBJ2-3; tentatively, D is TRBD1 (5 bases). The CDR3 has 16 residues. Germline assignment: CDR1 SGDLS and CDR2 YYNGEE. V was shortened by 0 bases and J by 1 base, with 12 bases between the two germline ends. CDR3: CASSVEGARGTDTQYF. CDR3 DNA: TGTGCCAGCAGCGTAGAAGGGGCAAGAGGCACAGATACGCAGTATTTT.

The chain recombines TRBV5-1 with TRBJ2-7; 12 bases agree with TRBD1. This CDR3 has 17 residues. V dropped 4 bases and J dropped 5; count of bases not matched to a gene: 13. From germline, CDR1 is SGHRS and CDR2 YFSETQ. CDR3 region: CASSTHGPGQGAHEQYF. The CDR3 DNA reads TGCGCCAGCAGCACACACGGTCCGGGACAGGGGGCCCACGAGCAGTACTTC.